These 9 T cell receptor beta chains were all obtained from the same sample, sequenced in a study of T cells after yellow fever vaccination. TCRdb re-analysed the 5' RACE reads in MiXCR, keeping a single row per CDR3 protein. The sample holds more than 350,000 distinct CDR3 sequences, 11% seen once. Here the sequenced sample was PBMCs, taken on the day of the first yellow fever vaccination. These TCRs come from a young man who received the YFV17D yellow fever vaccine.

This chain uses TRBV4-1 with TRBJ1-5; no clear D. There are 15 residues in the CDR3. From germline, CDR1 is MGHRA and CDR2 YSYEKL. The germline V and J ends were trimmed by 0 bases and 5 bases, with 11 bases remaining between them. The DNA of the CDR3 is TGCGCCAGCAGCCAAGAACTTCTGGGGTATCAGCCCCAGCATTTT. This encodes CASSQELLGYQPQHF.

The V call is TRBV4-3, the J call TRBJ2-3; 8 nucleotides match TRBD2. This CDR3 is built from 14 residues. Germline V gives CDR1 LGHNA, CDR2 YSLEER. The J segment lost 6 bases and the V segment lost 2 bases, leaving 4 bases of the junction unmatched. CDR3 DNA sequence: TGCGCCAGCAGCCAACTTGCTAGCGGGGATACGCAGTATTTT. Protein: CASSQLASGDTQYF.

Note on this clonotype: Its ends do not fully match the called genes, so a read error is possible. The chain employs TRBV4-1 and TRBJ2-2; D perhaps matches TRBD1 (7 bases). CDR1 and CDR2 (germline): MGHRA, YSYEKL. The CDR3 has 19 residues. DNA of the CDR3: TGCGCCTGCAGCCCCAGACCCCTCCTGCGGGACAGAAACACCGGGGAGCTGTTTTTT. The encoded protein is CACSPRPLLRDRNTGELFF.

In regard to this clonotype: At one end the junction does not follow the germline gene, possibly because of a read error. This chain connects TRBV7-9 to TRBJ1-1; no clear D gene. Germline CDR1 SEHNR, CDR2 FQNEAQ (reference sequence). The CDR3 runs to 14 residues. The CDR3 nucleotides read TGTGCCAGCAGCCTAGACACGTGGAACCCTGAAGCTTTCTTT. Protein product: CASSLDTWNPEAFF. Full variable domain (rest looked up from reference TRBV7-9 and TRBJ1-1): DTGVSQNPRHKITKRGQNVTFRCDPISEHNRLYWYRQTLGQGPEFLTYFQNEAQLEKSRLLSDRFSAERPKGSFSTLEIQRTEQGDSAMYLCASSLDTWNPEAFFGQGTRLTVV.

A few counts support this clonotype. The rearrangement links TRBV10-3 to TRBJ1-6; D unclear. The CDR3 has 14 residues. Germline lookup yields CDR1 ENHRY and CDR2 SYGVKD. V lost 4 bases to trimming and J lost 5 bases, with 9 bases between them. CDR3 sequence (DNA): TGTGCCATCAGTGTGCGCAGTAATAATTCACCCCTCCACTTT. Amino acids: CAISVRSNNSPLHF.

This sequence joins TRBV23-1 and TRBJ1-2, with D hard to call. TRBV23-1 is annotated as an ORF whose role is uncertain. The CDR3 is 16 residues long. V lost 0 bases, J lost 1 base, and 12 bases lay in between. CDR3 sequence: CASSQSIPVNNYGYTF. In DNA form, the CDR3 reads TGCGCCAGCAGTCAATCCATCCCAGTAAATAACTATGGCTACACCTTC.

The table lists this clonotype with a few counts. The rearrangement uses TRBV24-1 and TRBJ2-1; 11 positions match TRBD2. From germline, CDR1 is KGHDR and CDR2 SFDVKD. The CDR3 is made up of 17 amino acids. Germline trimming cut 5 bases from V and 0 bases from J; bases unmatched to any gene: 5. The CDR3 loop reads CATSALAGASSYNEQFF. For the CDR3, the DNA is TGTGCCACCAGTGCACTAGCGGGGGCGAGCTCCTACAATGAGCAGTTCTTC.

This clonotype occurred a few times. The gene calls are TRBV10-3 and TRBJ2-3; 7 bases are shared with TRBD1. Per the germline V gene, CDR1 is ENHRY and CDR2 is SYGVKD. The J segment lost 0 bases and the V segment lost 6 bases, leaving 9 bases of the junction unmatched. The CDR3 length is 16 residues. CDR3 amino acids: CAISGTDRWSTDTQYF. In nucleotides, the CDR3 is TGTGCCATCAGCGGGACAGACCGATGGAGCACAGATACGCAGTATTTT.

The CDR3 bases are TGTGCCAGCAGTGAATATACCTCTTATCAGCCCCAGCATTTT. This translates into CASSEYTSYQPQHF. V gene TRBV25-1 combines with J gene TRBJ1-5; no definite D call. Per the germline V gene, CDR1 is MGHDK and CDR2 is SYGVNS. This CDR3 is 14 amino acids long. The V end was cut by 0 bases, the J end by 5 bases, with 8 bases between.